Below, 17 T cell receptor beta chains from the same sample are listed, as sequenced in a study of cytomegalovirus exposure and HLA in healthy donors. PCR primers comprised 60 Vbeta and 13 Jbeta primers. Libraries were prepared by immunoSEQ multiplex PCR; TCRdb keeps only in-frame clonotypes and omits some of them. The data show 90,000 to 120,000 clones, around 77% seen once. The specimen sequenced was PBMCs. These receptors were obtained from a male donor in good health and CMV-seronegative.

The chain employs TRBV5-5 and TRBJ2-3; D is perhaps TRBD2 (6 bases). The V gene lost 7 bases and the J gene lost 0 bases, with 15 bases spanning the gap. This CDR3 is built from 15 residues. Germline CDR1 SGHKS, CDR2 YYEKEE (reference sequence). The CDR3 sequence is CASEPGRSSTDTQYF. Written as DNA, the CDR3 is TGTGCCAGCGAGCCAGGGAGGTCTAGCACAGATACGCAGTATTTT.

This chain joins TRBV6-5 and TRBJ2-2; possibly TRBD1 for D (6 bases). The J call could be wrong; TRBJ1-3 is a better fit for the DNA end. The CDR3 runs to 14 residues. Germline CDR1 reads MNHEY; CDR2 reads SVGAGI. The CDR3 DNA follows: TGTGCCAGCAGTTCGGGACACCGGGTTGACACCATATATTTT. Its translation is CASSSGHRVDTIYF.

The V call is TRBV18, the J call TRBJ2-3; D not certain. The CDR3 is made up of 14 amino acids. Trimming pared 3 bases from V and 0 bases from J, leaving 7 bases between. The germline V gene encodes CDR1 KGHSH and CDR2 LQKENI. For the CDR3, the DNA is TGTGCCAGCTCACCGCAGGCCAGCACAGATACGCAGTATTTT. Protein sequence: CASSPQASTDTQYF.

This clone has a handful of counts. The gene calls are TRBV7-6 and TRBJ2-7; a weak D match, TRBD2 (5 bases). V lost 5 bases and J 0 bases, leaving 11 bases between the germline ends. Germline CDR1 is SGHVS and CDR2 is FNYEAQ. This CDR3 spans 14 amino acids. CDR3 loop: CASSPGVGSYEQYF. In DNA form, the CDR3 reads TGTGCCAGCAGCCCCGGGGTGGGCTCCTACGAGCAGTACTTC.

V and J are TRBV10-1 and TRBJ2-7, with TRBD2 identical over 8 bases. Germline CDR1 reads WNHNN; CDR2 reads SYGVQD (reference sequence). V was pared by 3 bases and J by 6 bases, with 13 bases of the junction left unmatched. The CDR3 is 16 residues long. The CDR3 DNA reads TGCGCCAGCAGTGAAACGTGGAGCGGGAGAAAACGCGAGCAGTACTTC. This encodes CASSETWSGRKREQYF.

The V gene is TRBV18, the J gene TRBJ2-1; D may be TRBD2 (5 bases). Germline loops: CDR1 KGHSH, CDR2 LQKENI. Trimming took 3 bases from V and 8 from J, leaving 20 bases between them. The length of the CDR3 is 16 residues. In DNA, the CDR3 is TGTGCCAGCTCACCCGGGTGGGAGCGGTCGTCTGATGAGCAGTTCTTC. Translation: CASSPGWERSSDEQFF.

The rearrangement uses TRBV7-9 and TRBJ2-2; 7 bases match TRBD1. V dropped 4 bases and J dropped 4; count of bases not matched to a gene: 6. The CDR3 loop spans 15 amino acids. Germline V gives CDR1 SEHNR, CDR2 FQNEAQ (reference sequence). The CDR3 region has the DNA TGTGCCAGCAGCTCAAGGGGGCCGAGCACCGGGGAGCTGTTTTTT. Translation gives CASSSRGPSTGELFF. Based on the CDR3 plus reference TRBV7-9 and TRBJ2-2, the full variable domain is DTGVSQNPRHKITKRGQNVTFRCDPISEHNRLYWYRQTLGQGPEFLTYFQNEAQLEKSRLLSDRFSAERPKGSFSTLEIQRTEQGDSAMYLCASSSRGPSTGELFFGEGSRLTVL.

The chain uses TRBV5-4 and TRBJ2-1; D might be TRBD2 (6 bases). From germline, CDR1 is SGHNT and CDR2 YYREEE (reference sequence). Trimming took 4 bases from V and 5 from J, leaving 16 bases between them. CDR3 size: 15 residues. CDR3 in amino acids: CASSLRLGEDNEQFF. CDR3 DNA sequence: TGTGCCAGCAGCCTAAGACTAGGGGAAGACAATGAGCAGTTCTTC.

This clone was counted between two and nine times. This rearrangement joins TRBV30 to TRBJ1-4, with D perhaps TRBD1 (5 bases). Per the germline V gene, CDR1 is GTSNPN and CDR2 is SVGIG (reference sequence). With 3 bases removed from V and 11 bases from J, the gap between germline ends came to 10 bases. The CDR3 is 11 amino acids. CDR3 amino acids: CAWRTGTKLFF. CDR3 nucleotides: TGTGCCTGGAGGACCGGGACTAAACTGTTTTTT.

This chain joins TRBV5-4 and TRBJ2-7, with a possible D match to TRBD1 (6 bases). With 4 bases removed from V and 5 bases from J, the gap between germline ends came to 16 bases. The V gene's germline CDR1 is SGHNT and CDR2 YYREEE (reference sequence). The length of the CDR3 is 14 residues. The CDR3 sequence is CASSPQGFSNEQYF. DNA of the CDR3: TGTGCCAGCAGCCCTCAGGGGTTTTCTAACGAGCAGTACTTC.

The chain recombines TRBV19 with TRBJ1-5; TRBD1 matches at 9 bases. With 3 bases clipped from V and 0 bases from J, the junction kept 6 bases outside the gene matches. The CDR3 is made up of 17 amino acids. Germline lookup yields CDR1 LNHDA and CDR2 SQIVND (reference sequence). CDR3 loop: CASSMRQGGYSNQPQHF. Here the CDR3 DNA reads TGTGCCAGTAGTATGAGACAGGGGGGGTATAGCAATCAGCCCCAGCATTTT.

The chain recombines TRBV5-6 with TRBJ2-1; 7 positions agree with TRBD2. The CDR3 extends over 15 amino acids. The germline V gene has CDR1 SGHDT and CDR2 YYEEEE. V trimming: 0 bases; J trimming: 6 bases; junction bases outside the gene matches: 6. The chain's CDR3 is CASSLGTSVVNEQFF. The CDR3 region has the DNA TGTGCCAGCAGCTTGGGCACTAGCGTGGTCAATGAGCAGTTCTTC.

A single count supports this clone. The genes are TRBV6-6 and TRBJ2-7, with D tentatively TRBD1 (5 bases). This CDR3 spans 14 amino acids. Trimming stripped 5 bases from V and 2 bases from J, with 13 bases between. Germline V gene data show CDR1 as MNHNY and CDR2 as SVGAGI (reference sequence). The CDR3 spells CASSQLQGTYEQYF. The CDR3 DNA is TGTGCCAGCAGTCAACTCCAGGGTACCTACGAGCAGTACTTC.

This clone showed up just once. V and J are TRBV14 and TRBJ2-3; D perhaps matches TRBD1 (6 bases). The CDR3 is 13 amino acids. Germline CDR1 and CDR2: SGHDN and FVKESK. Deletions cut 0 bases from V and 8 bases from J, with 9 bases between. CDR3 region: CASSQDRGGTQYF. CDR3 bases: TGTGCCAGCAGCCAAGACCGAGGGGGTACGCAGTATTTT.

This CDR3 is CASSTGGTGNTIYF. The CDR3 bases are TGTGCCAGCAGCACGGGAGGAACTGGAAACACCATATATTTT. The chain carries TRBV2 and TRBJ1-3, with unresolved D. V dropped 6 bases and J dropped 2 bases, with 11 bases sitting between them. This CDR3 has 14 amino acids. Germline V gives CDR1 SNHLY, CDR2 FYNNEI.

This rearrangement joins TRBV6-5 to TRBJ2-2, with 11 positions matching TRBD2. This CDR3 has 15 amino acids. J gave up 10 bases and V 5 bases, and 9 bases lay outside the gene matches. Germline V gene data show CDR1 as MNHEY and CDR2 as SVGAGI. CDR3 DNA: TGTGCCAGCAGTCGACTAGCGGGGCAACCGGTGGAGCTGTTTTTT. Amino acid sequence: CASSRLAGQPVELFF.

This clone was counted a few times. This chain links TRBV5-1 with TRBJ1-1; 9 positions match TRBD1. The germline gives CDR1 SGHRS, CDR2 YFSETQ. The CDR3 totals 15 residues. V trimming: 2 bases; J trimming: 6 bases; junction bases outside the gene matches: 8. The CDR3 DNA reads TGCGCCAGCAGCTTCGGGACAGGGAAGTGGTCTGAAGCTTTCTTT. Its translation is CASSFGTGKWSEAFF.